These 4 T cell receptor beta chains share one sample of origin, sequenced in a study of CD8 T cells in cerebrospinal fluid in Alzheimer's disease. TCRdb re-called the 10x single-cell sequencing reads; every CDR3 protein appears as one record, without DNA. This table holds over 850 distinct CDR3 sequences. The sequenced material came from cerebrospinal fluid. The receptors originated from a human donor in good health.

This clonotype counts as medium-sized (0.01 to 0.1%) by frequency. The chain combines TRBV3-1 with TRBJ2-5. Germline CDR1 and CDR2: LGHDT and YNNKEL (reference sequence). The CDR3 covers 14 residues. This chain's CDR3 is CASSQELHQETQYF.

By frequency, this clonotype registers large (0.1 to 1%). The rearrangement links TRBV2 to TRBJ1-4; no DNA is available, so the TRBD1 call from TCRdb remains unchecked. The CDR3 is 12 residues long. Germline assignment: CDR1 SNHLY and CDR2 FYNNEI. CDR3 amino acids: CASRGRDEKLFF.

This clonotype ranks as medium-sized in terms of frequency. The CDR3 loop is CASTGRNSNQPQHF. This chain links TRBV6-1 with TRBJ1-5; absent DNA, TCRdb's TRBD1 call cannot be checked. The germline CDR1 and CDR2 sequences are MNHNS and SASEGT. The CDR3 has 14 amino acids.

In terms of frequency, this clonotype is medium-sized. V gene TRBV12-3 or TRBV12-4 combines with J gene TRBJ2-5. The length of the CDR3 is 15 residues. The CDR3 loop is CASSLGQGVQETQYF.